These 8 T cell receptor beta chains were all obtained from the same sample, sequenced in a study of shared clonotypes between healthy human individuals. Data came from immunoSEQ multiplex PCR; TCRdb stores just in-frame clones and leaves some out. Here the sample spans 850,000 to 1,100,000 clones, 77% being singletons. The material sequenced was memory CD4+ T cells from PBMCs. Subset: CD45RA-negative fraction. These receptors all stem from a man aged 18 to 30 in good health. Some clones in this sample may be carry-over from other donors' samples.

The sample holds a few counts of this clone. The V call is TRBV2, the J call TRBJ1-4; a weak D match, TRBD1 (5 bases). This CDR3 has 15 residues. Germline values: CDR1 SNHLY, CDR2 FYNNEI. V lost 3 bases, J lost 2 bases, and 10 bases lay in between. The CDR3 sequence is CASSDGGYTNEKLFF. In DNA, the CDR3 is TGTGCCAGCAGTGATGGGGGGTACACTAATGAAAAACTGTTTTTT.

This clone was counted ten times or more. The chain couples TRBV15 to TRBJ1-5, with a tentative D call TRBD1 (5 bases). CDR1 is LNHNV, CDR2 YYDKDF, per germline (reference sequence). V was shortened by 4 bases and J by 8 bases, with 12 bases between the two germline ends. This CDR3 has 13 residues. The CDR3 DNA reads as TGTGCCACCAGCAATTCGGGACCCAAGCCCCAGCATTTT. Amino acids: CATSNSGPKPQHF.

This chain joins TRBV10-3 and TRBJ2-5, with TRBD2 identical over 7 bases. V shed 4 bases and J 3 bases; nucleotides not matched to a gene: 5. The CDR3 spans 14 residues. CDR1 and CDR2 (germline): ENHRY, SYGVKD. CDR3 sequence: CAISAGAGEETQYF. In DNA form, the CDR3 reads TGTGCCATCAGTGCTGGGGCGGGAGAAGAGACCCAGTACTTC.

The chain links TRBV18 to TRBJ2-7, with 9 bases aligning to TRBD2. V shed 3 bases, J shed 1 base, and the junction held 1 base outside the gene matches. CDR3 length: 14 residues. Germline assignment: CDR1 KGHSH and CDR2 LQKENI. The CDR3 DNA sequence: TGTGCCAGCTCACCCGGACTAGCGTCCTACGAGCAGTACTTC. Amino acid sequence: CASSPGLASYEQYF.

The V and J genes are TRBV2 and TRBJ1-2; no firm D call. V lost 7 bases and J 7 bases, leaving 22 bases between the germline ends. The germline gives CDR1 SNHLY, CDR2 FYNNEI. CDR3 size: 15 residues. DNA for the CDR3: TGTGCCAGCACCGGGAGAAGGGTCCGGAGGAGTGGCTACACCTTC. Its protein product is CASTGRRVRRSGYTF.

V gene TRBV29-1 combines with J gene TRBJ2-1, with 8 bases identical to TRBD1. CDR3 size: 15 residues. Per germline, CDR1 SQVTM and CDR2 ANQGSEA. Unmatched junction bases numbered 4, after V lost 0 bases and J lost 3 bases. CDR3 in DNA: TGCAGCGTTGAAGAACCACAGGGGGGCTACAATGAGCAGTTCTTC. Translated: CSVEEPQGGYNEQFF.

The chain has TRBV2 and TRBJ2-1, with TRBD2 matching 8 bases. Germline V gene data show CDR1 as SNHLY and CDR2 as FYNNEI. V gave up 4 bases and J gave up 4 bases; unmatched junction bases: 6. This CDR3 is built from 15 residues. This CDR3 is CASSANGGDYNEQFF. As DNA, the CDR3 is TGTGCCAGCAGTGCAAACGGGGGGGATTACAATGAGCAGTTCTTC.

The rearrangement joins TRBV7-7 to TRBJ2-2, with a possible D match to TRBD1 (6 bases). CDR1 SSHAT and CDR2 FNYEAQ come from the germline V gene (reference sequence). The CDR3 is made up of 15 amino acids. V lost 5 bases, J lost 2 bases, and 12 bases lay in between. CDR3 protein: CASSPRTANTGELFF. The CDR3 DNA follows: TGTGCCAGCAGCCCCCGGACAGCCAACACCGGGGAGCTGTTTTTT.